A selection of T cell receptor beta chains follows, all from one sample in a study of long-term antiretroviral therapy in people with HIV. Data came from immunoSEQ multiplex PCR; TCRdb stores just in-frame clones and leaves some out. The table lists roughly 25,000 clones, 85% of them singletons. This specimen consisted of unsorted PBMCs, obtained 2.3 years after starting antiretroviral therapy. The receptors stem from a man in his forties or fifties with HIV. CDR3s include the opening cysteine and the closing phenylalanine or tryptophan. Fields, in order: D gene, V gene, J gene, clone size, CDR3 protein, CDR3 DNA. A D gene is named only where the DNA matches it firmly. Not every row has a clone size; where given, it reads once, few, many or a size class.

>.|TRBV4-1|TRBJ1-2|.
CASSQEQRPIYGYTF
TGCGCCAGCAGCCAAGAGCAACGGCCGATCTATGGCTACACCTTC
>TRBD2|TRBV6-1|TRBJ2-7|few
CASTSGGYTYEQYF
TGTGCCAGCACCTCGGGGGGTTACACCTACGAGCAGTACTTC
>.|TRBV5-1|TRBJ2-5|.
CASSLGLVGFGETQYF
TGCGCCAGCAGCTTGGGACTAGTTGGGTTTGGGGAGACCCAGTACTTC
>.|TRBV10-3|TRBJ2-3|.
CAISAAGRVDTQYF
TGTGCCATCAGTGCCGCGGGACGGGTAGATACGCAGTATTTT
>.|TRBV5-8|TRBJ1-5|.
CASSLFPGANQPQHF
TGTGCCAGCAGCTTGTTTCCGGGGGCCAATCAGCCCCAGCATTTT
>.|TRBV30|TRBJ2-2|.
CAWSRQGGGELFF
TGTGCCTGGAGTCGGCAGGGAGGCGGGGAGCTGTTTTTT
>TRBD2|TRBV5-1|TRBJ2-1|.
CASSGGDFSYNEQFF
TGCGCCAGCAGCGGGGGGGACTTCTCCTACAATGAGCAGTTCTTC
>.|TRBV5-6|TRBJ2-1|.
CASSFYGRGLSDNEQFF
TGTGCCAGCAGCTTTTACGGGAGAGGGTTGAGCGACAATGAGCAGTTCTTC
>.|TRBV11-2|TRBJ2-7|once
CASSLAPISYEQYF
TGTGCCAGCAGCTTAGCTCCGATCTCCTACGAGCAGTACTTC
>.|TRBV6-1|TRBJ2-3|.
CASSVLSGTTSTDTQYF
TGTGCCAGCAGTGTATTGTCGGGGACCACTAGCACAGATACGCAGTATTTT
>TRBD1|TRBV6-1|TRBJ2-3|.
CASSDVRTGLHTQYF
TGTGCCAGCAGTGATGTCCGGACAGGGCTTCATACGCAGTATTTT
>.|TRBV27|TRBJ2-5|.
CASSSLGTARETQYF
TGTGCCAGCAGTTCCCTGGGGACTGCCCGAGAGACCCAGTACTTC
>TRBD2|TRBV7-9|TRBJ2-3|.
CASSLFASGPLYTDTQYF
TGTGCCAGCAGCTTATTCGCTAGCGGGCCTTTGTACACAGATACGCAGTATTTT
>.|TRBV29-1|TRBJ2-2|.
CSVEPGSNTGELFF
TGCAGCGTTGAACCCGGGAGCAACACCGGGGAGCTGTTTTTT
>.|TRBV2|TRBJ2-3|.
CASKEVDFSTDTQYF
TGTGCCAGCAAAGAAGTGGATTTCTCCACAGATACGCAGTATTTT
>.|TRBV6-1|TRBJ2-7|.
CASSAFDSIPYEQYF
TGTGCCAGCAGTGCTTTCGACAGCATCCCCTACGAGCAGTACTTC
>.|TRBV25-1|TRBJ1-6|.
CASSESADSPLHF
TGTGCCAGCAGTGAATCGGCGGATTCACCCCTCCACTTT
>.|TRBV23-1|TRBJ2-3|.
CASSQSSTSFDTDTQYF
TGCGCCAGCAGTCAATCAAGCACTAGCTTTGACACAGATACGCAGTATTTT
>TRBD2|TRBV9|TRBJ2-3|.
CASSVGVAGGADTQYF
TGTGCCAGCAGCGTAGGCGTAGCGGGAGGGGCAGATACGCAGTATTTT
>.|TRBV5-6|TRBJ2-7|.
CASSLGSAGRTYEQYF
TGTGCCAGCAGCTTGGGATCCGCGGGCCGAACCTACGAGCAGTACTTC
>TRBD2|TRBV4-1|TRBJ2-1|few
CASSPSTSGKDNEQFF
TGCGCCAGCAGCCCCTCGACTAGCGGGAAGGACAATGAGCAGTTCTTC
>.|TRBV19|TRBJ1-1|.
CASSKERGGSTEAFF
TGTGCCAGTAGTAAGGAACGGGGGGGGAGCACTGAAGCTTTCTTT
>.|TRBV5-1|TRBJ2-1|.
CASSLELSGASDNEQFF
TGCGCCAGCAGCTTGGAGCTTTCAGGGGCAAGTGACAATGAGCAGTTCTTC
>.|TRBV19|TRBJ2-2|.
CASSIVGWGTGELFF
TGTGCCAGTAGTATTGTAGGGTGGGGCACCGGGGAGCTGTTTTTT
>TRBD1|TRBV5-8|TRBJ2-1|.
CASSYLPGTGGDEQFF
TGTGCCAGCAGCTACCTCCCCGGGACAGGGGGGGATGAGCAGTTCTTC
>TRBD1|TRBV30|TRBJ1-2|.
CAWSLFFRTGGNYGYTF
TGTGCCTGGAGTTTATTCTTTCGTACAGGGGGCAACTATGGCTACACCTTC
>.|TRBV7-9|TRBJ2-3|.
CASSLAIGSIGTDTQYF
TGTGCCAGCAGCTTAGCTATAGGGTCAATTGGCACAGATACGCAGTATTTT
>TRBD1|TRBV14|TRBJ1-2|.
CASSPDRAGGYTF
TGTGCCAGCAGTCCGGACAGGGCTGGTGGCTACACCTTC
>.|TRBV6-1|TRBJ2-3|.
CASSEPSARFADTQYF
TGTGCCAGCAGTGAACCTTCCGCCCGATTCGCGGATACGCAGTATTTT
>TRBD1|TRBV27|TRBJ1-1|once
CASSYTGGTEAFF
TGTGCCAGCAGTTACACAGGGGGCACTGAAGCTTTCTTT
>.|TRBV19|TRBJ1-1|.
CASAGNTEAFF
TGTGCCAGTGCCGGGAACACTGAAGCTTTCTTT
>.|TRBV11-3|TRBJ2-7|.
CASSLPASYEQYF
TGTGCCAGCAGCTTACCTGCTTCTTACGAGCAGTACTTC
>TRBD2|TRBV2|TRBJ2-1|.
CASRALAGDYNEQFF
TGTGCCAGCAGGGCCCTCGCGGGGGATTACAATGAGCAGTTCTTC
>TRBD1|TRBV10-2|TRBJ1-5|few
CASSLGQGQPQHF
TGCGCCAGCAGCCTGGGACAGGGGCAGCCCCAGCATTTT
>.|TRBV2|TRBJ1-2|.
CASRVGYGYTF
TGTGCCAGCAGAGTCGGATATGGCTACACCTTC
>.|TRBV10-2|TRBJ2-5|.
CASSEQGYKKTQYF
TGCGCCAGCAGTGAGCAGGGCTACAAGAAAACCCAGTACTTC
>.|TRBV5-6|TRBJ2-1|.
CASSLRTAFTYNEQFF
TGTGCCAGCAGCTTACGGACCGCGTTTACCTACAATGAGCAGTTCTTC
>.|TRBV18|TRBJ2-6|once
CASSLLARQGGLSGANVLTF
TGTGCCAGCTCACTCTTAGCGAGACAGGGAGGTTTATCTGGGGCCAACGTCCTGACTTTC
>TRBD1|TRBV9|TRBJ1-1|.
CASSVVQGAVNTEAFF
TGTGCCAGCAGCGTAGTTCAGGGGGCGGTGAACACTGAAGCTTTCTTT
>TRBD1|TRBV27|TRBJ2-1|.
CASRRAGTDNEQFF
TGTGCCAGCAGGCGAGCCGGGACAGACAATGAGCAGTTCTTC
>.|TRBV5-1|TRBJ2-2|.
CASSWGTRGTGELFF
TGCGCCAGCAGCTGGGGAACTAGAGGCACCGGGGAGCTGTTTTTT
>TRBD2|TRBV5-6|TRBJ2-7|.
CASSSWTSGTGEQYF
TGTGCCAGCAGCAGCTGGACTAGCGGGACCGGGGAGCAGTACTTC
>.|TRBV5-1|TRBJ2-1|once
CASSPPGYNEQFF
TGCGCCAGCAGCCCCCCGGGGTACAATGAGCAGTTCTTC
>.|TRBV5-6|TRBJ2-1|.
CASSRWGSSYNEQFF
TGTGCCAGCAGCCGATGGGGGAGCTCCTACAATGAGCAGTTCTTC
>.|TRBV13|TRBJ2-3|once
CASSLGSRGGDTQYF
TGTGCCAGCAGCTTAGGCTCGCGGGGTGGAGATACGCAGTATTTT
>TRBD2|TRBV2|TRBJ2-2|.
CASSASGTSGRGANTGELFF
TGTGCCAGCAGTGCTTCCGGGACTAGCGGGAGAGGAGCGAACACCGGGGAGCTGTTTTTT
>TRBD1|TRBV7-3|TRBJ2-1|few
CASSLRGQLYNEQFF
TGTGCCAGCAGCTTAAGGGGACAGTTATACAATGAGCAGTTCTTC
>TRBD1|TRBV19|TRBJ1-6|.
CASSTSGTGSMLNSPLHF
TGTGCCAGTAGTACGTCCGGGACAGGGTCTATGCTGAATTCACCCCTCCACTTT
>.|TRBV4-1|TRBJ2-7|few
CASSQGNSYEQYF
TGCGCCAGCAGCCAGGGGAACTCCTACGAGCAGTACTTC
>TRBD1|TRBV7-6|TRBJ1-1|.
CASSTHPTGGMNTEAFF
TGTGCCAGCAGCACCCACCCGACAGGGGGGATGAACACTGAAGCTTTCTTT
>.|TRBV11-2|TRBJ1-1|.
CASSLVGKTGNTEAFF
TGTGCCAGCAGCTTAGTGGGCAAAACAGGGAACACTGAAGCTTTCTTT
>.|TRBV7-3|TRBJ2-2|once
CASSLMRTGELFF
TGTGCCAGCAGCTTAATGAGGACCGGGGAGCTGTTTTTT